This TCR beta chain was profiled in a study of blood T cell repertoires in COVID-19. Study background: COVID-19 samples collected from the United States, Italy and Spain covered acute and convalescent phases. T cells, B-cell-depleted T cells, or PBMCs provided the cDNA or gDNA that served as material.

This CDR3 has 14 amino acids. From germline, CDR1 is MDHEN and CDR2 SYDVKM. V was trimmed by 6 bases and J by 2 bases, leaving 11 bases between them. This clone was picked up one time. In the authors' methods: Estimation of nucleated cell counts was performed using reference gene primer amplification. Measured with immunoSEQ multiplex PCR; TCRdb has only the in-frame clones, and not every one. The V and J calls and clone size were taken over from that table, and D and trimming were inferred from the DNA. The table lists nearly 100,000 clones, roughly 80% of them singletons, with 17% in the top ten. This sequence was found in a woman aged 55-69 years with acute or convalescent COVID-19. The sequenced sample consisted of peripheral blood. The chain joins TRBV28 to TRBJ1-3, with D perhaps TRBD1 (6 bases). The CDR3 spells CASRPGQTGNTIYF. In DNA form, the CDR3 reads TGTGCCAGCAGACCTGGACAGACTGGAAACACCATATATTTT.